Listed below are T cell receptor beta chains from one sample, sequenced in a study of CD4+ T cells in melanoma. The protocol was immunoSEQ multiplex PCR, while the TCRdb copy is restricted to in-frame clones and leaves out a portion. Counted here are 9,500 or so clones, 50% to 65% occurring once; the ten biggest clones make up roughly 25%. Sequenced material: cells from a culture (not recorded whether cultured in vitro). These receptors were collected from a human donor with melanoma. CDR3s include the opening cysteine and the closing phenylalanine or tryptophan. The D gene is left open where the match is weak. The size field is filled for only some rows; it gives once, few, many or a size class.

J | V | D | size | DNA | CDR3
TRBJ1-1 | TRBV5-1 | NA | NA | TGCGCCAGCAGCTTGGGGGTTTTTTGGGGTATGAACACTGAAGCTTTCTTT | CASSLGVFWGMNTEAFF
TRBJ2-3 | TRBV9 | TRBD1 | NA | TGTGCCAGCAGCGTACAGGACAGGGCTACAGATACGCAGTATTTT | CASSVQDRATDTQYF
TRBJ2-5 | TRBV19 | NA | NA | TGTGCCAGTAGTATAGATACGGGGAGGGGCCGCCCGGGGGGCATCCAGGAGACCCAGTACTTC | CASSIDTGRGRPGGIQETQYF
TRBJ2-3 | TRBV2 | NA | NA | TGTGCCAGCAGCGGCGGGACTGGATTTAGCACAGATACGCAGTATTTT | CASSGGTGFSTDTQYF
TRBJ2-3 | TRBV5-1 | NA | NA | TGCGCCAGCTTAAAGGATCCTATCTATCAGGATACGCAGTATTTT | CASLKDPIYQDTQYF
TRBJ2-7 | TRBV6-5 | TRBD1 | NA | TGTGCCAGCAGCGACAGGGGGCGGTTAGTCGAGCAGTACTTC | CASSDRGRLVEQYF
TRBJ2-5 | TRBV18 | NA | NA | TGTGCCAGCTCAGCTGAAAAGACCCAGTACTTC | CASSAEKTQYF
TRBJ2-7 | TRBV5-1 | TRBD1 | NA | TGCGCCAGCAGCTCGGGACAGAGATATAACGAGCAGTACTTC | CASSSGQRYNEQYF
TRBJ2-1 | TRBV5-1 | NA | NA | TGCGCCAGCAGCATCGGACAGAGCTCCTACAATGAGCAGTTCTTC | CASSIGQSSYNEQFF
TRBJ2-2 | TRBV15 | NA | NA | TGTGCCACCAGCAGAGCCGGGGGTCCAATAGTCCAGGCGGCCGGGGAGCTGTTTTTT | CATSRAGGPIVQAAGELFF
TRBJ2-5 | TRBV7-6 | NA | NA | TGTGCCAGCAGCTTGAGTAGGAATTCACAAGAGACCCAGTACTTC | CASSLSRNSQETQYF
TRBJ1-6 | TRBV7-8 | NA | few | TGTGCCAGCAGCGCCCTTCCGGCAGGGACAAATTCACCCCTCCACTTT | CASSALPAGTNSPLHF
TRBJ1-1 | TRBV6-5 | NA | NA | TGTGCCAGCAGTGACGACAGGCGGAACACTGAAGCTTTCTTT | CASSDDRRNTEAFF
TRBJ2-7 | TRBV14 | NA | few | TGTGCCAGCAGCCAAGATGGGAGAGGAGTCGAGCAGTACTTC | CASSQDGRGVEQYF
TRBJ2-2 | TRBV30 | TRBD1 | NA | TGTGCCTGTAACCCGGGACAGGTTAACACCGGGGAGCTGTTTTTT | CACNPGQVNTGELFF
TRBJ2-1 | TRBV7-2 | TRBD2 | few | TGTGCCAGCAGCTCTAGCTCAGCGGGAGGTTACAATGAGCAGTTCTTC | CASSSSSAGGYNEQFF
TRBJ1-4 | TRBV29-1 | NA | once | TGCAGCGTTGAAAGCGGGACTCCTTTTAATGAAAAACTGTTTTTT | CSVESGTPFNEKLFF
TRBJ2-7 | TRBV30 | NA | NA | TGTGCCTGGAGTGTACCTGGCTACGAGCAGTACTTC | CAWSVPGYEQYF
TRBJ2-5 | TRBV5-4 | NA | NA | TGTGCCAGCAGCTGGGAGAGGCGGAACCAAGAGACCCAGTACTTC | CASSWERRNQETQYF
TRBJ1-1 | TRBV11-3 | NA | NA | TGTGCCAGCAGCCAAGGGGGGGGATGGAACACTGAAGCTTTCTTT | CASSQGGGWNTEAFF
TRBJ1-3 | TRBV7-2 | NA | few | TGTGCCAGCAGCCCCGGGCCCAGCAACACCATATATTTT | CASSPGPSNTIYF
TRBJ2-1 | TRBV5-1 | TRBD2 | NA | TGCGCCAGCAGCTTAGCTAGCGGGGGGTTGGCGTATGAGCAGTTCTTC | CASSLASGGLAYEQFF
TRBJ2-7 | TRBV29-1 | NA | NA | TGCAGCGTTGGGGCAGGACTGGACGAGCAGTACTTC | CSVGAGLDEQYF
TRBJ1-1 | TRBV28 | TRBD1 | once | TGTGCCAGCAGGATTCCGGACAGGGACACTGAAGCTTTCTTT | CASRIPDRDTEAFF
TRBJ1-5 | TRBV5-1 | NA | NA | TGCGCCAGCAGCCCCACGGGAGTGAGGGGCAGCCCCCAGCATTTT | CASSPTGVRGSPQHF
TRBJ1-4 | TRBV6-5 | NA | NA | TGTGCCAGCAGTTACTCCCGGGGCACTAATGAAAAACTGTTTTTT | CASSYSRGTNEKLFF
TRBJ2-7 | TRBV4-1 | NA | few | TGCGCCAGCAGCCAAGGACCCCTCACTCCCTACGAGCAGTACTTC | CASSQGPLTPYEQYF
TRBJ1-1 | TRBV9 | NA | NA | TGTGCCAGCAGCGGAGAGGAGGGGCTCCTCGTGAACACTGAAGCTTTCTTT | CASSGEEGLLVNTEAFF
TRBJ1-5 | TRBV7-2 | NA | NA | TGTGCCAGCAGCTTACCCCGGCGCGGAAATCAGCCCCAGCATTTT | CASSLPRRGNQPQHF
TRBJ2-7 | TRBV11-2 | NA | NA | TGTGCCAGCAGCTTCACCAGGGACTACGAGCAGTACTTC | CASSFTRDYEQYF
TRBJ1-4 | TRBV6-1 | TRBD1 | NA | TGTGCCAGCAGTGGGGGACAGGGGGCGGATGAAAAACTGTTTTTT | CASSGGQGADEKLFF
TRBJ2-7 | TRBV28 | TRBD2 | NA | TGTGCCAGCAGTTTCACTCTAGCGGGCCTCTCCTACGAGCAGTACTTC | CASSFTLAGLSYEQYF
TRBJ1-2 | TRBV16 | NA | NA | TGTGCCAGCAGCCAAGGGACAAACTATGGCTACACCTTC | CASSQGTNYGYTF
TRBJ1-2 | TRBV19 | NA | NA | TGTGCCAGTAGTAAAGACAGGCCGGGGAACTATGGCTACACCTTC | CASSKDRPGNYGYTF
TRBJ2-2 | TRBV5-1 | NA | few | TGCGCCAGCAGCTTGGGCGGGGTCGCCGGGGAGCTGTTTTTT | CASSLGGVAGELFF
TRBJ2-1 | TRBV7-9 | TRBD1 | NA | TGTGCCAGCAGCCGTACAGGGGGCCCCTACAATGAGCAGTTCTTC | CASSRTGGPYNEQFF
TRBJ1-4 | TRBV9 | NA | once | TGTGCCAGCAGCCCTCTGGACAGTAATGAAAAACTGTTTTTT | CASSPLDSNEKLFF
TRBJ1-4 | TRBV4-1 | NA | NA | TGCGCCAGCAGCCAAGTTACTTGGACAGCAACTAATGAAAAACTGTTTTTT | CASSQVTWTATNEKLFF
TRBJ1-3 | TRBV30 | TRBD1 | NA | TGTGCCTGGAGTGTACAGGGGACCTCTGGAAACACCATATATTTT | CAWSVQGTSGNTIYF
TRBJ2-3 | TRBV13 | NA | NA | TGTGCCAGCAGCAAACCACTTTTGACAGATACGCAGTATTTT | CASSKPLLTDTQYF
TRBJ1-3 | TRBV2 | NA | NA | TGTGCCAGCATGTCCGAGGGGACTGGAAACACCATATATTTT | CASMSEGTGNTIYF
TRBJ2-5 | TRBV30 | NA | NA | TGTGCCTGGAGTGTAAAGAGTTGGGGGAACGAAGAGACCCAGTACTTC | CAWSVKSWGNEETQYF